One sample yielded the 13 T cell receptor beta chains listed below, sequenced in a study of shared clonotypes between healthy human individuals. This table comes from immunoSEQ multiplex PCR, and its TCRdb copy is limited to in-frame clones, with some not included. The sample has 2 million to 3 million clones; more than 85% are singletons. The specimen was naive CD4+ T cells from PBMCs. Indicated subset: CD45RA+ positively selected. Receptors were obtained from a young man in good health. Some clones in this sample may be carry-over from other donors' samples.

The CDR3 coding sequence is TGTGCCAGCAGCTTATCGAACCTAGACAGGGTAACTAATGAAAAACTGTTTTTT. This sequence encodes CASSLSNLDRVTNEKLFF. The V gene is TRBV7-9, the J gene TRBJ1-4; TRBD1 matches 7 bases. Germline loops: CDR1 SEHNR, CDR2 FQNEAQ (reference sequence). This CDR3 is 18 amino acids long. Trimming cost V 2 bases and J 1 base; bases outside gene matches: 10.

The chain is built from TRBV30 and TRBJ2-3; 7 nucleotides match TRBD1. Germline V gives CDR1 GTSNPN, CDR2 SVGIG (reference sequence). CDR3 length: 13 amino acids. V was pared by 8 bases and J by 1 base, with 6 bases of the junction left unmatched. The CDR3 spells CALGQPGTDTQYF. The CDR3 nucleotides are TGTGCCCTGGGACAGCCCGGCACAGATACGCAGTATTTT.

This chain joins TRBV6-1 and TRBJ2-3; TRBD2 agrees at 8 bases. CDR1 MNHNS and CDR2 SASEGT come from the germline V gene. J lost 2 bases, V lost 2 bases, and 12 bases had no gene match. The CDR3 length is 18 residues. The CDR3 reads CASSERRVVAGITDTQYF. The CDR3 nucleotides are TGTGCCAGCAGTGAACGCAGGGTGGTAGCGGGAATCACAGATACGCAGTATTTT.

Comment on this clone: Different DNA sequences within this sample yield the same CDR3. This sequence joins TRBV9 and TRBJ2-5; D is possibly TRBD2 (6 bases). Germline CDR1 reads SGDLS; CDR2 reads YYNGEE. The CDR3 runs 14 residues. The germline V and J ends were trimmed by 2 bases and 5 bases, with 13 bases remaining between them. Written as DNA, the CDR3 is TGTGCCAGCAGCGTGGGGGGAACGGGGGAGACCCAGTACTTC. Translated: CASSVGGTGETQYF.

This clone was picked up one time. The chain recombines TRBV5-1 with TRBJ2-7; D unclear. This CDR3 comprises 14 residues. Looked up from germline, CDR1 is SGHRS and CDR2 is YFSETQ. Trimming removed 3 bases at V and 7 bases at J, with 17 bases between. The CDR3 spells CASSSKNSLGEQYF. For the CDR3, the DNA is TGCGCCAGCAGCTCCAAGAATTCCCTGGGGGAGCAGTACTTC.

The J gene is TRBJ2-3, the V gene TRBV7-9, with D unresolved. Germline V CDR1 and CDR2: SEHNR, FQNEAQ (reference sequence). The CDR3 contains 13 residues. Trimming took 4 bases from V and 5 from J, leaving 10 bases between them. The CDR3 sequence is CASSSTAGDTQYF. CDR3 sequence (DNA): TGTGCCAGCAGCTCGACCGCCGGAGATACGCAGTATTTT.

The chain employs TRBV7-2 and TRBJ1-1; the D is unclear. The V gene lost 2 bases and the J gene lost 5 bases, with 6 bases spanning the gap. Per germline, CDR1 SGHTA and CDR2 FQGNSA. The CDR3 extends over 12 amino acids. CDR3 DNA: TGTGCCAGCAGCTTACCCATGACTGAAGCTTTCTTT. This encodes CASSLPMTEAFF.

The chain has TRBV5-8 and TRBJ1-2; possible D gene TRBD1, 5 bases. CDR3 length: 13 amino acids. The germline V and J ends were trimmed by 4 bases and 4 bases, with 11 bases remaining between them. Germline V CDR1 and CDR2: SGHTS, YDEGEE. The chain's CDR3 is CASSLVRGYGYTF. In nucleotides, the CDR3 is TGTGCCAGCAGCCTGGTTAGGGGCTATGGCTACACCTTC.

The V call is TRBV29-1, the J call TRBJ2-7; 10 bases fit TRBD2. Germline V gene sequence: CDR1 SQVTM, CDR2 ANQGSEA. The CDR3 is 14 amino acids. V lost 6 bases and J lost 0; bases outside the gene matches: 5. The CDR3 is CSVGLAVSSYEQYF. The CDR3 region has the DNA TGCAGCGTCGGACTAGCGGTCAGCTCCTACGAGCAGTACTTC.

The rearrangement links TRBV5-6 to TRBJ2-2; no clear D. The CDR3 is made up of 15 amino acids. Trimming removed 0 bases at V and 4 bases at J, with 10 bases between. Germline V gives CDR1 SGHDT, CDR2 YYEEEE. For the CDR3, the DNA is TGTGCCAGCAGCTTGGGGGCACTCCCCACCGGGGAGCTGTTTTTT. It encodes CASSLGALPTGELFF.

The rearrangement uses TRBV7-9 and TRBJ2-4, with D perhaps assigned TRBD1 or TRBD2 (5 bases each). There are 15 residues in the CDR3. V was trimmed by 5 bases and J by 3 bases, leaving 14 bases between them. Germline V gene sequence: CDR1 SEHNR, CDR2 FQNEAQ (reference sequence). CDR3 sequence: CASSRGEFDKNIQYF. CDR3 DNA sequence: TGTGCCAGCAGCCGAGGGGAATTTGACAAAAACATTCAGTACTTC.

The V call is TRBV18, the J call TRBJ1-5; 7 positions match TRBD1. Germline CDR1 reads KGHSH; CDR2 reads LQKENI. This CDR3 region has 16 residues. J lost 2 bases, V lost 3 bases, and 7 bases had no gene match. Here the CDR3 reads CASSPLTGDGNQPQHF. CDR3 nucleotides: TGTGCCAGCTCACCTCTAACAGGGGACGGCAATCAGCCCCAGCATTTT.

The chain is built from TRBV5-1 and TRBJ2-5; 11 nucleotides line up with TRBD2. V lost 2 bases and J lost 4; bases outside the gene matches: 4. The CDR3 length is 15 residues. The germline V gene has CDR1 SGHRS and CDR2 YFSETQ. The CDR3 sequence is CASSFSGRAGETQYF. DNA of the CDR3: TGCGCCAGCAGCTTTAGCGGGAGGGCCGGAGAGACCCAGTACTTC. The full variable domain, in which reference TRBV5-1 and TRBJ2-5 provide the parts outside the CDR3, is KAGVTQTPRYLIKTRGQQVTLSCSPISGHRSVSWYQQTPGQGLQFLFEYFSETQRNKGNFPGRFSGRQFSNSRSEMNVSTLELGDSALYLCASSFSGRAGETQYFGPGTRLLVL.